The 25 T cell receptor beta chains below all came from one sample that was sequenced in a study of T cell clusters in autoimmune cytopenias. TRB rearrangements were amplified by touch-down multiplex PCR with mixed TRB-A/B primers. TCRdb re-called the multiplex PCR reads, yielding one record per CDR3 amino acid sequence without DNA. This sample contains a few thousand distinct CDR3 sequences. TRB amplification used around 270 ng of peripheral blood genomic DNA. The same sample was also studied in work on T cell repertoires in aging, cancer and after chemotherapy.

Sequencing was performed on peripheral blood. These receptors all come from a human donor in good health.

The chain carries TRBV19 and TRBJ2-1. CDR3 size: 12 residues. Germline V lookup: CDR1 LNHDA, CDR2 SQIVND (reference sequence). CDR3 region: CASSILGNEQFF.

This chain links TRBV27 with TRBJ2-5; TCRdb calls TRBD2, which cannot be checked without DNA. The CDR3 is 13 residues long. The germline V gene has CDR1 MNHEY and CDR2 SMNVEV (reference sequence). The CDR3 loop is CASSLGGGVTQYF.

The chain carries TRBV5-6 and TRBJ1-6; the TCRdb D gene call, TRBD1, has no DNA to confirm it. This CDR3 is 14 amino acids long. Germline lookup yields CDR1 SGHDT and CDR2 YYEEEE. The CDR3: CASSLADDGDTLHF.

This rearrangement joins TRBV5-6 to TRBJ2-1; as DNA is missing, the TRBD2 call by TCRdb cannot be tested. Germline CDR1 reads SGHDT; CDR2 reads YYEEEE. The CDR3 is 14 amino acids. Here the CDR3 reads CASSLGLAYNEQFF. Full variable domain (remainder filled in from reference TRBV5-6 and TRBJ2-1): DAGVTQSPTHLIKTRGQQVTLRCSPKSGHDTVSWYQQALGQGPQFIFQYYEEEERQRGNFPDRFSGHQFPNYSSELNVNALLLGDSALYLCASSLGLAYNEQFFGPGTRLTVL.

This chain links TRBV19 with TRBJ1-5. In germline, CDR1 is LNHDA, CDR2 SQIVND (reference sequence). The CDR3 length is 17 residues. The CDR3 here is CASNEGDGFERAQPQHF.

The chain employs TRBV13 and TRBJ1-1. This CDR3 region has 13 residues. Germline V lookup: CDR1 PRHDT, CDR2 FYEKMQ (reference sequence). This CDR3 reads CASSPDTNTEAFF.

The chain combines TRBV5-4 with TRBJ1-5; TCRdb lists TRBD1, though no DNA is available to test this call. The CDR3 is 15 residues long. Germline CDR1 is SGHNT and CDR2 is YYREEE (reference sequence). The CDR3 spells CASSSGGGGNQPQHF.

The chain employs TRBV18 and TRBJ2-7; TCRdb reports TRBD1, a call that lacks DNA to check it against. Per germline, CDR1 KGHSH and CDR2 LQKENI. CDR3 size: 15 residues. The CDR3: CASSPQGQISYEQYF.

This chain uses TRBV18 with TRBJ2-7. The germline V gene encodes CDR1 KGHSH and CDR2 LQKENI. The CDR3 consists of 14 residues. The CDR3 loop is CASSPRRGEDEQYF.

The V call is TRBV9, the J call TRBJ2-7. The germline V gene has CDR1 SGDLS and CDR2 YYNGEE. The CDR3 is 13 residues long. CDR3 in amino acids: CASSTRIADEQYF.

The genes are TRBV19 and TRBJ1-2; TCRdb outputs TRBD1, but without DNA this stays unchecked. Germline values: CDR1 LNHDA, CDR2 SQIVND (reference sequence). This CDR3 has 14 residues. The CDR3 region is CASTPGTVNYGYTF.

The chain links TRBV20-1 to TRBJ1-4; TCRdb picks TRBD1, but there is no DNA to check that call. The CDR3 runs to 15 residues. CDR1 is DFQATT and CDR2 is SNEGSKA in the germline V gene (reference sequence). CDR3 sequence: CSASLDSATNEKLFF.

This sequence joins TRBV30 and TRBJ2-3. CDR1 and CDR2 (germline): GTSNPN, SVGIG (reference sequence). The CDR3 sequence is 12 residues long. The CDR3 loop reads CAWSVFPDTQYF.

The V and J genes are TRBV12-3 or TRBV12-4 and TRBJ1-5; TCRdb designates TRBD1, a call that cannot be tested without DNA. The CDR3 totals 15 residues. The CDR3 region is CASSFIAGVAQPQHF.

The chain employs TRBV6-2 or TRBV6-3 and TRBJ1-1; as DNA is missing, the TRBD1 call by TCRdb cannot be tested. Germline CDR1 reads MNHEY; CDR2 reads SVGEGT. This CDR3 has 13 residues. The CDR3 sequence is CATKKDSFTEAFF.

V and J are TRBV7-2 and TRBJ2-1; TCRdb picks TRBD2, but there is no DNA to check that call. The CDR3 spans 14 residues. CDR1 SGHTA and CDR2 FQGNSA come from the germline V gene. This CDR3 reads CASRGGGSPNEQFF.

This clonotype is identified as medium-sized (0.01 to 0.1%) from frequency. This chain links TRBV11-1 with TRBJ2-2; TCRdb selects TRBD2, and the lack of DNA leaves this call unchecked. The CDR3 covers 14 residues. Germline V lookup: CDR1 SGHAT, CDR2 FQDESV (reference sequence). This CDR3 is CASSLVVYTGELFF.

The V and J genes are TRBV10-3 and TRBJ2-2. The germline V gene encodes CDR1 ENHRY and CDR2 SYGVKD. The CDR3 is 12 residues long. CDR3 loop: CAIGVGAGELFF.

The genes are TRBV4-3 and TRBJ2-7; TCRdb proposes TRBD1, but this gene call is untestable without DNA. The germline V gene has CDR1 LGHNA and CDR2 YSLEER. The CDR3 extends over 14 amino acids. The CDR3 sequence is CASSQSGGRYEQYF.

The gene calls are TRBV15 and TRBJ2-7. This CDR3 comprises 15 residues. CDR1 is LNHNV, CDR2 YYDKDF, per germline (reference sequence). The CDR3 reads CATSRDPKVSYEQYF.

This chain uses TRBV30 with TRBJ2-5. Germline CDR1 is GTSNPN and CDR2 is SVGIG (reference sequence). This CDR3 is built from 14 residues. CDR3 residues: CAWSVSAVQETQYF.

This chain joins TRBV27 and TRBJ2-1; TCRdb selects TRBD2, and the lack of DNA leaves this call unchecked. The germline V gene encodes CDR1 MNHEY and CDR2 SMNVEV (reference sequence). This CDR3 contains 15 residues. This CDR3 is CASSWTSGGYNEQFF.

The chain is built from TRBV5-6 and TRBJ1-6. The germline gives CDR1 SGHDT, CDR2 YYEEEE. The CDR3 has 15 amino acids. The CDR3 spells CASSYPTSTNSPLHF.

The J gene is TRBJ2-7, the V gene TRBV12-3 or TRBV12-4; TCRdb's D call, TRBD2, is unchecked because there is no DNA. The CDR3 covers 15 residues. The CDR3 sequence: CASSSLGGVVYEQYF.

The chain uses TRBV19 and TRBJ1-2; the TCRdb D gene call, TRBD1, has no DNA to confirm it. The germline CDR1 and CDR2 sequences are LNHDA and SQIVND (reference sequence). This CDR3 comprises 15 residues. The CDR3 protein is CASSPRDRAHYGYTF.